Below are 12 T cell receptor beta chains sequenced from a single sample in a study of T cell responses to AZD1222 COVID-19 vaccine. This table comes from immunoSEQ multiplex PCR, and its TCRdb copy is limited to in-frame clones, with some not included. The table lists about 150,000 clones, roughly 85% of them singletons. The sample was peripheral blood, taken 28 days after the second dose of the MenACWY control vaccine. The receptors here all came from an adult who received the MenACWY meningococcal vaccine as a control.

This clone was picked up a small number of times. The sample carries other DNA sequences with the same CDR3. The V gene is TRBV6-5, the J gene TRBJ1-3; D not certain. The germline CDR1 and CDR2 sequences are MNHEY and SVGAGI. V shed 6 bases and J shed 0 bases, with 9 bases lying between them. This CDR3 is built from 14 residues. CDR3 DNA sequence: TGTGCCAGCAGCCAGGTTCACTCTGGAAACACCATATATTTT. The encoded protein is CASSQVHSGNTIYF.

The V gene is TRBV11-2, the J gene TRBJ2-1; TRBD1 or TRBD2 may be the D gene (5 bases each). CDR3 length: 17 residues. Germline V gives CDR1 SGHAT, CDR2 FQNNGV. V was clipped by 4 bases and J by 4 bases, with 20 bases between them. The CDR3 nucleotides read TGTGCCAGCAGCTCCCCGATTATAGGGACGGTATACAATGAGCAGTTCTTC. Its protein product is CASSSPIIGTVYNEQFF.

This clone has just one count. V and J are TRBV27 and TRBJ1-3; D remains unclear. V was pared by 2 bases and J by 0 bases, with 5 bases between. CDR1 is MNHEY, CDR2 SMNVEV, per germline (reference sequence). CDR3 length equals 14 residues. The CDR3 region is CASSLRSSGNTIYF. The CDR3 coding sequence is TGTGCCAGCAGTTTAAGGAGCTCTGGAAACACCATATATTTT.

This clone has a handful of counts. J is TRBJ1-1 and V is TRBV11-2; D uncertain. The CDR3 totals 12 residues. V was pared by 4 bases and J by 5 bases, with 8 bases between. CDR1 is SGHAT and CDR2 is FQNNGV in the germline V gene. The CDR3 coding sequence is TGTGCCAGCAGCTCCCATACAACTGAAGCTTTCTTT. Translating it yields CASSSHTTEAFF.

CDR3 bases: TGTGCCAGCAGTTACTCGCCGGGATACTCTGGAAACACCATATATTTT. Protein sequence: CASSYSPGYSGNTIYF. The chain is built from TRBV6-6 and TRBJ1-3; no reliable D call. V was pared by 0 bases and J by 0 bases, with 9 bases between. The CDR3 sequence is 16 residues long. The germline V gene has CDR1 MNHNY and CDR2 SVGAGI (reference sequence).

The chain combines TRBV6-5 with TRBJ2-2; D is ambiguous. Trimming removed 6 bases from V and 6 bases from J, with 11 bases in between. This CDR3 comprises 13 residues. CDR1 MNHEY and CDR2 SVGAGI come from the germline V gene. The CDR3 DNA follows: TGTGCCAGCAGCCAACCCCCCCCCGGGGAGCTGTTTTTT. Translation gives CASSQPPPGELFF.

V is TRBV6-5 and J is TRBJ2-1; 9 bases are shared with TRBD1. The length of the CDR3 is 16 residues. CDR1 is MNHEY, CDR2 SVGAGI, per germline. With 2 bases clipped from V and 6 bases from J, the junction kept 8 bases outside the gene matches. CDR3 residues: CASSYTPGQGPNEQFF. CDR3 nucleotide sequence: TGTGCCAGCAGTTACACCCCGGGACAGGGCCCCAATGAGCAGTTCTTC.

This clone was seen a single time. The chain is built from TRBV5-1 and TRBJ1-1; 9 positions match TRBD1. The CDR3 consists of 16 residues. V trimming: 4 bases; J trimming: 0 bases; junction bases outside the gene matches: 7. Germline V gives CDR1 SGHRS, CDR2 YFSETQ. DNA for the CDR3: TGCGCCAGCAGCAACCGGGACAGGGATATGAACACTGAAGCTTTCTTT. Encoded protein: CASSNRDRDMNTEAFF.

V and J are TRBV29-1 and TRBJ2-3, with TRBD2 identical over 9 bases. The CDR3 length is 14 residues. Germline V gene sequence: CDR1 SQVTM, CDR2 ANQGSEA. The ends lost 6 bases at V and 1 base at J; junction bases unmatched: 5. This CDR3 reads CSVAGGTGTDTQYF. The CDR3 DNA follows: TGCAGCGTCGCGGGGGGGACAGGCACAGATACGCAGTATTTT.

The rearrangement uses TRBV4-2 and TRBJ2-3; possible D gene TRBD1, 5 bases. The V and J ends lost 0 bases and 2 bases respectively, with 30 bases between them. This CDR3 comprises 22 residues. CDR1 is LGHNA, CDR2 YNFKEQ, per germline. The CDR3 bases are TGTGCCAGCAGCCAAGAAGATTACCAGGGTAGTTTCTCGCGATCGATCACAGATACGCAGTATTTT. This translates into CASSQEDYQGSFSRSITDTQYF.

The gene calls are TRBV18 and TRBJ1-5; 12 bases align to TRBD1. This CDR3 contains 16 residues. The germline CDR1 and CDR2 sequences are KGHSH and LQKENI. The V and J ends lost 3 bases and 6 bases, in that order; junction bases with no gene match: 6. The CDR3 loop reads CASSPGTGGEGQPQHF. The DNA of the CDR3 is TGTGCCAGCTCACCCGGGACAGGGGGCGAAGGTCAGCCCCAGCATTTT.

The V and J genes are TRBV5-1 and TRBJ1-2; 8 nucleotides align to TRBD1. Unmatched junction bases numbered 8, after V lost 4 bases and J lost 0 bases. This CDR3 is 16 amino acids long. Germline CDR1 reads SGHRS; CDR2 reads YFSETQ. The CDR3 is CASSPRQGFPNYGYTF. The CDR3 nucleotides read TGCGCCAGCAGCCCAAGACAGGGGTTCCCTAACTATGGCTACACCTTC.